This TCR beta chain was sequenced during a study of blood T cell repertoires in COVID-19. Across the study: The United States, Italy and Spain were the sources of the acute and convalescent COVID-19 samples. The analysed material was cDNA or gDNA that came from T cells, B-cell-depleted T cells, or PBMCs.

This CDR3 comprises 16 residues. J lost 3 bases, V lost 4 bases, and 8 bases had no gene match. Germline assignment: CDR1 LNHDA and CDR2 SQIVND (reference sequence). Only in-frame clones appear in the TCRdb table, and some are missing; sequencing was by immunoSEQ multiplex PCR. The sample shows around 300,000 clones, around nine tenths of them seen only once. Material for sequencing was peripheral blood. The genes are TRBV19 and TRBJ2-7; 11 bases map to TRBD2. The sequence derives from a woman in her thirties or forties who had recovered from COVID-19. The CDR3 sequence is CASSSLTSGSFYEQYF. The CDR3 bases are TGTGCCAGTAGTAGCCTAACTAGCGGGAGCTTCTACGAGCAGTACTTC.